One sample yielded the 17 T cell receptor beta chains listed below, sequenced in a study of blood T cells in healthy people across ages. Then a second PCR, running about 6 to 12 cycles, was carried out with a sample-barcoded 5' primer and a J-beta primer mix. TCRdb analysed the 5' RACE reads with MiXCR anew, one entry per CDR3 protein. The sample lists approximately 1,700,000 distinct CDR3 sequences, about two fifths occurring once. Sequencing input: blood. These receptor sequences come from a human donor in good health.

The chain has TRBV7-6 and TRBJ2-3; D is uncertain. With 6 bases removed from V and 1 base from J, the gap between germline ends came to 29 bases. The CDR3 spans 20 residues. Germline V lookup: CDR1 SGHVS, CDR2 FNYEAQ. The CDR3 DNA reads as TGTGCCAGCAGTCCCGGGTTAGGTCGCACCGGACCCGTTGGCACAGATACGCAGTATTTT. Translation gives CASSPGLGRTGPVGTDTQYF.

V gene TRBV10-3 combines with J gene TRBJ1-1; D possibly corresponds to TRBD1 (5 bases). The V gene lost 8 bases and the J gene lost 5 bases, with 18 bases spanning the gap. The CDR3 contains 14 residues. Germline V gene sequence: CDR1 ENHRY, CDR2 SYGVKD. This chain's CDR3 is CAISNRDLGTEAFF. CDR3 bases: TGTGCCATCTCGAACCGGGACCTAGGGACTGAAGCTTTCTTT.

In this sample, this clonotype turned up a few times. The chain's CDR3 is CASSFITTHLAGGTDTQYF. The CDR3 DNA follows: TGTGCCAGCAGTTTTATAACCACACACCTAGCGGGGGGCACAGATACGCAGTATTTT. The chain links TRBV12-3 or TRBV12-4 to TRBJ2-3, with 10 bases lining up with TRBD2. This CDR3 region has 19 residues. With 3 bases clipped from V and 1 base from J, the junction kept 13 bases outside the gene matches.

The V and J genes are TRBV5-5 and TRBJ2-3; the D is unclear. This CDR3 region has 14 residues. Germline CDR1 and CDR2: SGHKS and YYEKEE (reference sequence). Deletions cut 2 bases from V and 2 bases from J, with 9 bases between. The CDR3 DNA reads TGTGCCAGCAGCTTTAGTATACACACAGATACGCAGTATTTT. Its protein is CASSFSIHTDTQYF.

The DNA for the CDR3 is TGTGCCAGCAGCCCTCACCCATCAACAGATACGCAGTATTTT. Translated, it gives CASSPHPSTDTQYF. The chain recombines TRBV21-1 with TRBJ2-3. TRBV21-1 is an annotated pseudogene. This CDR3 has 14 amino acids.

V gene TRBV7-3 combines with J gene TRBJ2-1; a possible D gene is TRBD2 (6 bases). The V end was cut by 5 bases, the J end by 12 bases, with 20 bases between. Germline assignment: CDR1 SGHTA and CDR2 FQGTGA. The CDR3 is made up of 14 amino acids. This chain's CDR3 is CASSPGDSQRRQFF. In DNA form, the CDR3 reads TGTGCCAGCAGCCCCGGGGACTCCCAACGGCGGCAGTTCTTC.

This chain links TRBV7-9 with TRBJ2-7; the D call may be TRBD1 or TRBD2 (5 bases each). Germline CDR1 reads SEHNR; CDR2 reads FQNEAQ (reference sequence). V lost 4 bases and J 7 bases, leaving 20 bases between the germline ends. The CDR3 has 15 residues. In DNA form, the CDR3 reads TGTGCCAGCAGCTCAACCGGGACCAGCGGTAGGGAGCAGTACTTC. Its protein product is CASSSTGTSGREQYF.

V and J are TRBV20-1 and TRBJ1-1; TRBD1 might be the D (5 bases). This CDR3 is built from 16 residues. V shed 2 bases and J shed 5 bases, with 21 bases lying between them. Germline CDR1 is DFQATT and CDR2 is SNEGSKA (reference sequence). The CDR3 bases are TGCAGTGCTAGATTTTTGGGGGGGTCTCGGGGGACTGAAGCTTTCTTT. It yields the protein CSARFLGGSRGTEAFF.

This clonotype has just a few counts. The genes are TRBV7-3 and TRBJ2-1; maybe TRBD2 (7 bases). Trimming took off 3 bases at V and 0 bases at J, with 15 bases between the two ends. CDR3 size: 17 residues. The germline CDR1 and CDR2 sequences are SGHTA and FQGTGA. CDR3 loop: CASSFMGGLSSYNEQFF. The CDR3 DNA follows: TGTGCCAGCAGCTTTATGGGGGGGCTTAGCTCCTACAATGAGCAGTTCTTC.

This rearrangement joins TRBV7-9 to TRBJ2-3; the D gene is possibly TRBD1 (5 bases). CDR3 length equals 15 residues. V shed 8 bases and J shed 0 bases, with 15 bases lying between them. Looked up from germline, CDR1 is SEHNR and CDR2 is FQNEAQ (reference sequence). The CDR3 DNA follows: TGTGCCAGCCCGCTCCACAGGATTAGCACAGATACGCAGTATTTT. This translates into CASPLHRISTDTQYF.

This clonotype has a handful of counts. The chain recombines TRBV27 with TRBJ2-1; no firm D call. With 3 bases removed from V and 5 bases from J, the gap between germline ends came to 14 bases. The germline V gene encodes CDR1 MNHEY and CDR2 SMNVEV (reference sequence). There are 15 residues in the CDR3. The CDR3 here is CASSFRWEGNNEQFF. The CDR3 bases are TGTGCCAGCAGTTTTCGGTGGGAAGGGAACAATGAGCAGTTCTTC.

This sequence joins TRBV29-1 and TRBJ2-2; no definite D call. V lost 6 bases to trimming and J lost 3 bases, with 14 bases between them. Germline loops: CDR1 SQVTM, CDR2 ANQGSEA. The CDR3 loop spans 14 amino acids. The CDR3 protein is CSVPAQKDTGELFF. Here the CDR3 DNA reads TGCAGCGTGCCGGCCCAAAAGGACACCGGGGAGCTGTTTTTT.

This clonotype came up a few times. This chain connects TRBV12-3 or TRBV12-4 to TRBJ2-1, with 13 bases identical to TRBD2. The CDR3 covers 15 residues. V shed 7 bases, J shed 7 bases, and the junction held 7 bases outside the gene matches. Written as DNA, the CDR3 is TGTGCCAGCAAACCGGGACTAGCGGGGATGAATGAGCAGTTCTTC. Its protein is CASKPGLAGMNEQFF.

This rearrangement joins TRBV29-1 to TRBJ2-7, with TRBD1 as a possible D gene (5 bases). The CDR3 is 13 amino acids. In germline, CDR1 is SQVTM, CDR2 ANQGSEA. Deletions cut 2 bases from V and 0 bases from J, with 8 bases between. Here the CDR3 reads CSVEKGISYEQYF. The CDR3 nucleotides are TGCAGCGTTGAAAAGGGGATCTCCTACGAGCAGTACTTC.

Here the CDR3 reads CASSVEGTSSVTQYF. The CDR3 DNA reads TGTGCCAGCAGCGTAGAGGGGACTAGCTCGGTTACGCAGTATTTT. This chain uses TRBV9 with TRBJ2-3, with TRBD2 matching over 9 bases. Trimming took 0 bases from V and 8 from J; bases not matched to a gene: 7. The V gene's germline CDR1 is SGDLS and CDR2 YYNGEE. The CDR3 extends over 15 amino acids.

The V and J genes are TRBV6-5 and TRBJ2-7; D remains ambiguous. V shed 5 bases and J shed 3 bases, with 14 bases lying between them. Germline V gives CDR1 MNHEY, CDR2 SVGAGI. This CDR3 has 14 residues. The CDR3 DNA is TGTGCCAGCAGTCCTCGAAGACACGACTACGAGCAGTACTTC. It specifies CASSPRRHDYEQYF.

As to this clonotype: An end of the junction does not agree with germline; a read error may underlie this. The genes are TRBV5-1 and TRBJ2-1; 7 nucleotides align to TRBD2. CDR3 length: 16 amino acids. Germline V CDR1 and CDR2: SGHRS, YFSETQ. CDR3 coding DNA: TGCGCCAGCAGCGGGCTGATAGCGGGTTCCTACGATGAGCAGTTCTTC. Encoded protein: CASSGLIAGSYDEQFF.